One sample yielded the 31 T cell receptor beta chains listed below, sequenced in a study of T-cell reconstitution after alpha-beta-depleted transplantation in children. TCRbeta library construction was performed incorporating unique molecular identifiers. Each CDR3 protein is one row after TCRdb ran MiXCR on the PCR reads. The table shows hundreds of thousands of distinct CDR3 sequences, with approximately 9.5% occurring only once. The material sequenced was PBMCs from the stem cell graft donor, taken from the stem cell graft. The receptor source for this set is a human donor who donated a stem cell graft to a child with acute lymphoblastic leukemia.

This clonotype was seen a handful of times. V is TRBV5-6 and J is TRBJ2-5; D is perhaps TRBD1 (5 bases). The CDR3 sequence is 19 residues long. CDR1 and CDR2 from the germline V gene are SGHDT and YYEEEE. V lost 3 bases and J 2 bases, leaving 26 bases between the germline ends. CDR3 in amino acids: CASSWLSQQGSRGQETQYF. The CDR3 nucleotides read TGTGCCAGCAGCTGGTTGAGTCAGCAGGGTTCTCGAGGACAAGAGACCCAGTACTTC.

A word on this clonotype: This clone may be a read error of a much larger clone one base away. The chain joins TRBV27 to TRBJ1-2, with D tentatively TRBD1 (5 bases). Deletions cut 5 bases from V and 12 bases from J, with 22 bases between. The CDR3 covers 14 residues. Germline values: CDR1 MNHEY, CDR2 SMNVEV (reference sequence). CDR3 coding DNA: TGTGCCAGCAGTCCCTCGGGACTATCGGAAGGCCACACCTTC. It translates to CASSPSGLSEGHTF.

In DNA, the CDR3 is TGTGCCAGCAGCCAATCCTCCTTTTACAATGAGCAGTTCTTC. The encoded protein is CASSQSSFYNEQFF. The chain joins TRBV16 to TRBJ2-1; D is ambiguous. Per the germline V gene, CDR1 is KGHSY and CDR2 is FQNENV. Trimming left V 0 bases short and J 4 bases short, with 7 bases between. This CDR3 contains 14 residues.

J is TRBJ1-5 and V is TRBV7-9; tentative D call: TRBD1 (6 bases). The CDR3 spans 15 residues. V dropped 3 bases and J dropped 7 bases, with 16 bases sitting between them. Germline CDR1 SEHNR, CDR2 FQNEAQ (reference sequence). The CDR3 sequence: CASSLNFPTGQPQHF. The CDR3, as DNA: TGTGCCAGCAGCTTGAACTTCCCGACAGGACAGCCCCAGCATTTT.

This chain connects TRBV14 to TRBJ2-1; 10 bases map to TRBD1. The junction had 1 base not matched to a gene; V was cut back by 2 bases and J by 6 bases. In germline, CDR1 is SGHDN, CDR2 FVKESK. The CDR3 is made up of 14 amino acids. The CDR3 loop reads CASSQWTGGNEQFF. CDR3 nucleotides: TGTGCCAGCAGCCAATGGACAGGGGGCAATGAGCAGTTCTTC.

This clonotype was found a few times. A much larger clone differs from this one at a single base, so this may be a read error. The rearrangement uses TRBV5-4 and TRBJ2-7; 12 positions match TRBD1. The CDR3 extends over 14 amino acids. V lost 3 bases to trimming and J lost 3 bases; unmatched junction nucleotides: 1. CDR1 is SGHNT and CDR2 is YYREEE in the germline V gene (reference sequence). The CDR3 coding sequence is TGTGCCAGCAGCTGGGACAGGGGGCTCTACGAGCAGTACTTC. This encodes CASSWDRGLYEQYF.

The CDR3 DNA follows: TGCGCCAGCAGTCGGGATCCGTTGGGGGGAACCACTGAAGCTTTCTTT. Protein: CASSRDPLGGTTEAFF. The chain couples TRBV10-1 to TRBJ1-1; the D gene is possibly TRBD1 (5 bases). In germline, CDR1 is WNHNN, CDR2 SYGVQD (reference sequence). This CDR3 has 16 residues. V lost 5 bases, J lost 4 bases, and 20 bases lay in between.

The J gene is TRBJ2-7, the V gene TRBV6-2 or TRBV6-3; 7 nucleotides match TRBD2. Germline trimming cut 6 bases from V and 5 bases from J; bases unmatched to any gene: 4. The V gene's germline CDR1 is MNHEY and CDR2 SVGEGT. The CDR3 totals 12 residues. CDR3 in amino acids: CASRGGWNEQYF. The DNA of the CDR3 is TGTGCCAGCAGGGGGGGGTGGAACGAGCAGTACTTC.

This clonotype has ten or more counts. The chain carries TRBV10-3 and TRBJ1-1; D is ambiguous. The germline V gene encodes CDR1 ENHRY and CDR2 SYGVKD. This CDR3 is built from 12 residues. V dropped 3 bases and J dropped 5 bases, with 7 bases sitting between them. The CDR3 DNA follows: TGTGCCATCAGTGATCGGTCTACTGAAGCTTTCTTT. It encodes CAISDRSTEAFF.

This clonotype was detected a few times. V usage is TRBV7-9 and J usage is TRBJ2-3; 10 bases are a match to TRBD2. CDR1 and CDR2 (germline): SEHNR, FQNEAQ (reference sequence). With V trimmed by 2 bases and J by 3 bases, 8 bases remained unmatched. This CDR3 is 17 amino acids long. CDR3 protein: CASSLPSGGANTDTQYF. The CDR3 DNA sequence: TGTGCCAGCAGCTTACCGAGCGGGGGGGCGAATACAGATACGCAGTATTTT.

This clonotype was picked up many times. The rearrangement links TRBV27 to TRBJ2-2; D remains unclear. V was trimmed by 5 bases and J by 4 bases, leaving 5 bases between them. CDR3 length equals 12 residues. CDR1 and CDR2 (germline): MNHEY, SMNVEV (reference sequence). The CDR3 here is CASSLITGELFF. CDR3 DNA: TGTGCCAGCAGTCTAATCACCGGGGAGCTGTTTTTT.

The sample holds a few counts of this clonotype. V usage is TRBV12-3 or TRBV12-4 and J usage is TRBJ1-2; a weak D match, TRBD1 (6 bases). The CDR3 is 15 amino acids. The V gene lost 4 bases and the J gene lost 4 bases, with 16 bases spanning the gap. Here the CDR3 DNA reads TGTGCCAGCAGTTCCCGACAGGAAACCCCCTATGGCTACACCTTC. Amino acid sequence: CASSSRQETPYGYTF.

The chain joins TRBV9 to TRBJ2-3; 7 bases align to TRBD2. Germline assignment: CDR1 SGDLS and CDR2 YYNGEE. The CDR3 is 15 residues long. Trimming at V came to 0 bases and at J to 5 bases, leaving 6 bases not matched to a gene. CDR3 coding DNA: TGTGCCAGCAGCGTAGATGGGGGGGATCGAGATACGCAGTATTTT. It yields the protein CASSVDGGDRDTQYF.

This clonotype was seen at least ten times. One end of the junction varies from germline; a read error may be responsible. This chain connects TRBV12-3 or TRBV12-4 to TRBJ2-5; TRBD1 matches at 7 bases. The CDR3 runs to 12 residues. As DNA, the CDR3 is TGCGCCAGCAGAGGGGGCGGAGAGACCCAGTACTTC. Translating gives CASRGGGETQYF.

The chain has TRBV10-3 and TRBJ1-1; D is undetermined. Trimming removed 7 bases at V and 3 bases at J, with 9 bases between. This CDR3 is built from 12 residues. CDR1 is ENHRY, CDR2 SYGVKD, per germline. The CDR3 DNA follows: TGTGCCATCACCGCCGGGGACACTGAAGCTTTCTTT. Translating it yields CAITAGDTEAFF.

V and J are TRBV5-1 and TRBJ1-1; tentative D call: TRBD1 (6 bases). The V and J ends lost 4 bases and 4 bases respectively, with 20 bases between them. Per germline, CDR1 SGHRS and CDR2 YFSETQ. The CDR3 length is 16 residues. The CDR3 DNA sequence: TGCGCCAGCAGCCCCCTGACGAGGGGAGGGGGCACTGAAGCTTTCTTT. As protein: CASSPLTRGGGTEAFF.

This clonotype was detected ten times or more. The chain carries TRBV5-1 and TRBJ1-1; a possible D gene is TRBD1 (5 bases). Trimming stripped 3 bases from V and 0 bases from J, with 12 bases between. The CDR3 length is 15 residues. Germline V lookup: CDR1 SGHRS, CDR2 YFSETQ. As DNA, the CDR3 is TGCGCCAGCAGCTCGGGACGGACCTTGAACACTGAAGCTTTCTTT. Translated, it gives CASSSGRTLNTEAFF.

This clonotype was observed many times. The V call is TRBV7-9, the J call TRBJ2-5; TRBD1 matches at 7 bases. V lost 6 bases, J lost 5 bases, and 3 bases stayed unmatched. Germline V gives CDR1 SEHNR, CDR2 FQNEAQ (reference sequence). This CDR3 has 12 residues. The CDR3 DNA follows: TGTGCCAGCAGACAGGGGCAGGAGACCCAGTACTTC. Protein sequence: CASRQGQETQYF.

This clonotype was detected ten times or more. The chain recombines TRBV20-1 with TRBJ1-4, with no clear D. Per the germline V gene, CDR1 is DFQATT and CDR2 is SNEGSKA (reference sequence). The CDR3 consists of 14 residues. Trimming cost V 2 bases and J 5 bases, with 12 bases left between them. The CDR3 DNA is TGCAGTGCTAGAAGTAGAGGTTTGAATGAAAAACTGTTTTTT. Its translation is CSARSRGLNEKLFF.

This chain uses TRBV3-1 with TRBJ1-2; 12 positions agree with TRBD1. The length of the CDR3 is 14 residues. Germline V lookup: CDR1 LGHDT, CDR2 YNNKEL (reference sequence). Trimming at V came to 4 bases and at J to 6 bases, leaving 3 bases not matched to a gene. The CDR3: CASSLGQGAHGYTF. The CDR3, as DNA: TGTGCCAGCAGCCTGGGACAGGGGGCGCATGGCTACACCTTC.

In its sample, this clonotype was seen many times. V and J are TRBV12-3 or TRBV12-4 and TRBJ1-2; unclear D gene. The CDR3 consists of 13 residues. With 4 bases removed from V and 4 bases from J, the gap between germline ends came to 10 bases. The CDR3 spells CASSSRGSYGYTF. CDR3 bases: TGTGCCAGCAGTTCACGGGGTAGCTATGGCTACACCTTC.

This clonotype was observed a few times. J is TRBJ1-3 and V is TRBV5-1; D not resolved. The CDR3 has 14 amino acids. The V gene's germline CDR1 is SGHRS and CDR2 YFSETQ. V was cut by 4 bases and J by 2 bases, with 10 bases left in between. In nucleotides, the CDR3 is TGCGCCAGCAGCAAAGACTCCACTGGAAACACCATATATTTT. Protein: CASSKDSTGNTIYF.

The chain has TRBV7-8 and TRBJ1-3; 10 nucleotides match TRBD1. This CDR3 comprises 16 residues. Germline CDR1 SGHVS, CDR2 FQNEAQ. The V gene end was trimmed by 5 bases and the J gene end by 2 bases; junction bases not matched to a gene: 6. CDR3 bases: TGTGCCAGCAGCACCCCTGACAGGGGGCCTGGAAACACCATATATTTT. This encodes CASSTPDRGPGNTIYF.

The V gene is TRBV11-2, the J gene TRBJ1-3; D gene uncertain. The CDR3 length is 12 residues. Trimming took 5 bases from V and 5 from J, leaving 7 bases between them. Germline CDR1 reads SGHAT; CDR2 reads FQNNGV. The CDR3 here is CASSSLRNTIYF. The CDR3 nucleotides read TGTGCCAGCAGCAGCCTACGAAACACCATATATTTT.

This clonotype has just a few counts. The chain joins TRBV5-1 to TRBJ1-2, with D hard to call. In germline, CDR1 is SGHRS, CDR2 YFSETQ. CDR3 size: 16 residues. The ends were cut back, 0 bases at V and 2 bases at J, with 14 bases in the middle. This CDR3 is CASSLGVSTENYGYTF. The CDR3 region has the DNA TGCGCCAGCAGCTTGGGGGTCTCCACAGAGAACTATGGCTACACCTTC. The full variable domain, rest sourced from reference TRBV5-1 and TRBJ1-2, is KAGVTQTPRYLIKTRGQQVTLSCSPISGHRSVSWYQQTPGQGLQFLFEYFSETQRNKGNFPGRFSGRQFSNSRSEMNVSTLELGDSALYLCASSLGVSTENYGYTFGSGTRLTVV.

This chain joins TRBV18 and TRBJ1-2, with a tentative D call TRBD1 (6 bases). V gave up 4 bases and J gave up 8 bases, with 17 bases separating them. The CDR3 extends over 14 amino acids. Germline V gives CDR1 KGHSH, CDR2 LQKENI. CDR3: CASSLRSGGEGYTF. Here the CDR3 DNA reads TGTGCCAGCTCACTCCGAAGCGGGGGCGAAGGCTACACCTTC.

The table lists this clonotype with many counts. The CDR3 nucleotides read TGTGCCAGCAGCTCCCACGGGGGCCACACTGAAGCTTTCTTT. The encoded protein is CASSSHGGHTEAFF. The chain links TRBV7-9 to TRBJ1-1; a weak D match, TRBD1 (6 bases). Trimming removed 4 bases from V and 3 bases from J, with 12 bases in between. Per germline, CDR1 SEHNR and CDR2 FQNEAQ (reference sequence). CDR3 size: 14 residues.

This clonotype was observed many times. This sequence joins TRBV12-3 or TRBV12-4 and TRBJ1-2, with 10 nucleotides matching TRBD1. With 6 bases clipped from V and 4 bases from J, the junction kept 8 bases outside the gene matches. This CDR3 has 15 amino acids. This chain's CDR3 is CASSPPGQGTYGYTF. The CDR3 region has the DNA TGTGCCAGCAGCCCACCGGGACAGGGGACCTATGGCTACACCTTC.

This clonotype showed up many times. V is TRBV10-3 and J is TRBJ2-1; 7 bases align to TRBD2. The CDR3 runs 15 residues. Germline V gene lookup returns CDR1 ENHRY and CDR2 SYGVKD. Trimming at V came to 7 bases and at J to 2 bases, leaving 8 bases not matched to a gene. The CDR3 nucleotides are TGTGCCATCAACTTATCCGGGGGGACCTACAATGAGCAGTTCTTC. Translated: CAINLSGGTYNEQFF.

The genes are TRBV7-9 and TRBJ1-5; D ambiguous. This CDR3 is built from 17 residues. Per germline, CDR1 SEHNR and CDR2 FQNEAQ (reference sequence). Trimming removed 3 bases at V and 2 bases at J, with 17 bases between. CDR3 region: CASSFWGIGGGNQPQHF. The CDR3, as DNA: TGTGCCAGCAGCTTCTGGGGAATAGGAGGTGGCAATCAGCCCCAGCATTTT.

The chain has TRBV4-3 and TRBJ2-7; perhaps TRBD2 as D (6 bases). Trimming pared 1 base from V and 5 bases from J, leaving 6 bases between. The CDR3 covers 12 residues. The V gene's germline CDR1 is LGHNA and CDR2 YSLEER. The CDR3 reads CASSQAGDEQYF. The CDR3 DNA is TGCGCCAGCAGCCAAGCGGGGGACGAGCAGTACTTC.